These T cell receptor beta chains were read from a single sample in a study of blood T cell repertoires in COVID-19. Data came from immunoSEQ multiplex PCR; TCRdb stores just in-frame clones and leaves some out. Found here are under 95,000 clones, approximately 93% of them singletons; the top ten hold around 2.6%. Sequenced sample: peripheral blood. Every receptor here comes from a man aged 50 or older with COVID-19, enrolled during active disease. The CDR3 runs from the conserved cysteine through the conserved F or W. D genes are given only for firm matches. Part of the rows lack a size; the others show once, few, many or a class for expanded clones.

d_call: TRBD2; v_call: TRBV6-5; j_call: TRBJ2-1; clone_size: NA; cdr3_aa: CASSYRREGPLNEQFF; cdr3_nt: TGTGCCAGCAGTTACCGGAGGGAGGGCCCCTTAAATGAGCAGTTCTTC
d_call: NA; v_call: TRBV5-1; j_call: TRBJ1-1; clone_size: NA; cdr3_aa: CASSPRGSAEAFF; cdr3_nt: TGCGCCAGCAGCCCCAGAGGAAGCGCTGAAGCTTTCTTT
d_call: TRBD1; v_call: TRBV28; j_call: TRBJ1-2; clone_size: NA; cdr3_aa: CASSLYGQGARGYTF; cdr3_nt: TGTGCCAGCAGTTTATATGGACAGGGGGCTCGAGGCTACACCTTC
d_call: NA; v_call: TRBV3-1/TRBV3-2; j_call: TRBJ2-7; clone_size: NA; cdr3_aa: CASSQSGDSYEQYF; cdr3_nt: TGTGCCAGCAGCCAATCGGGGGACTCCTACGAGCAGTACTTC
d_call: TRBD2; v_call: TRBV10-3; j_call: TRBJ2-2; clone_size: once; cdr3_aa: CASGTSGRTDTGELFF; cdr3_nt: TGTGCCAGCGGGACTAGCGGGAGAACGGACACCGGGGAGCTGTTTTTT
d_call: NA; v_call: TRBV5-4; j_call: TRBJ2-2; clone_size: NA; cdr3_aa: CASRQDRNTGELFF; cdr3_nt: TGTGCCAGCAGGCAGGACAGAAACACCGGGGAGCTGTTTTTT
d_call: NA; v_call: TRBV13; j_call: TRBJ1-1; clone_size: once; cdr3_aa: CASSDREFNTEAFF; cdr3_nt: TGTGCCAGCAGCGATAGGGAGTTTAACACTGAAGCTTTCTTT
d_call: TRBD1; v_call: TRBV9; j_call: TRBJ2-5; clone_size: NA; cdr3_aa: CASSAQGTGQETQYF; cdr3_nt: TGTGCCAGCAGCGCACAAGGGACAGGGCAAGAGACCCAGTACTTC
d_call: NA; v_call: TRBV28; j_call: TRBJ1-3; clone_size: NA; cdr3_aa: CASDTYSGNTIYF; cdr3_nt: TGTGCCAGTGACACCTACTCTGGAAACACCATATATTTT
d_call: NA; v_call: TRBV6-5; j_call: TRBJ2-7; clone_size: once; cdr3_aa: CASSRGDTYEQYF; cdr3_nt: TGTGCCAGCAGTCGAGGGGACACCTACGAGCAGTACTTC
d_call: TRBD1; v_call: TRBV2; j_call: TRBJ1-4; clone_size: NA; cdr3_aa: CASLRTGGANEKLFF; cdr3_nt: TGTGCCAGCCTCAGGACAGGGGGCGCTAATGAAAAACTGTTTTTT
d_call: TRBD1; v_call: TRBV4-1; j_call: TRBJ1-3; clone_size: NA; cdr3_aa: CASSLDRGSGNTIYF; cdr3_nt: TGCGCCAGCAGCCTTGACAGGGGCTCTGGAAACACCATATATTTT
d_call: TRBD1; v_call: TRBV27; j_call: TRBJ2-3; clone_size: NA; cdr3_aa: CASSLGQGTDTQYF; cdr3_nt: TGTGCCAGCAGTCTTGGACAGGGCACAGATACGCAGTATTTT
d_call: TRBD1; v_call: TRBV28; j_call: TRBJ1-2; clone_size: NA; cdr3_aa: CASSPGQNYGYTF; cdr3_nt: TGTGCCAGCAGCCCGGGACAGAACTATGGCTACACCTTC
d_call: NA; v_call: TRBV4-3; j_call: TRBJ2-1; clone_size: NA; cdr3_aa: CASSQGTDSYNEQFF; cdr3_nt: TGCGCCAGCAGCCAAGGGACAGACTCCTACAATGAGCAGTTCTTC